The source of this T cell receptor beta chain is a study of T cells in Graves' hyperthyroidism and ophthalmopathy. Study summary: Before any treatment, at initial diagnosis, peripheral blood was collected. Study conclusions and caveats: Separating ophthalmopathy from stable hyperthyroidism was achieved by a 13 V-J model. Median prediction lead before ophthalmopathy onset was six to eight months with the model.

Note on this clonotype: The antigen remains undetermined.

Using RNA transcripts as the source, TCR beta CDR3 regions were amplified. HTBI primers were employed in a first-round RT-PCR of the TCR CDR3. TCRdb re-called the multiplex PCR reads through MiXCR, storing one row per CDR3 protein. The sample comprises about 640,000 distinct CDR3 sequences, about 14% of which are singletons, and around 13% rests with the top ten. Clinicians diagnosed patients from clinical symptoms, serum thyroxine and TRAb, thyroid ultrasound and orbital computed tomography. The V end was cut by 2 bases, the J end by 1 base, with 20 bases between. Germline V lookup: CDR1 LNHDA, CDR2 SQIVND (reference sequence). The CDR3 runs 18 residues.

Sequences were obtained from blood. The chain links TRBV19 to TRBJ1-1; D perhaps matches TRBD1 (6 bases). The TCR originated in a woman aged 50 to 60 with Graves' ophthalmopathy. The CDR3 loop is CASSIRGTGRVGNTEAFF. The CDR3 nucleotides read TGTGCCAGTAGTATAAGAGGTACAGGGAGGGTCGGGAACACTGAAGCTTTCTTT.